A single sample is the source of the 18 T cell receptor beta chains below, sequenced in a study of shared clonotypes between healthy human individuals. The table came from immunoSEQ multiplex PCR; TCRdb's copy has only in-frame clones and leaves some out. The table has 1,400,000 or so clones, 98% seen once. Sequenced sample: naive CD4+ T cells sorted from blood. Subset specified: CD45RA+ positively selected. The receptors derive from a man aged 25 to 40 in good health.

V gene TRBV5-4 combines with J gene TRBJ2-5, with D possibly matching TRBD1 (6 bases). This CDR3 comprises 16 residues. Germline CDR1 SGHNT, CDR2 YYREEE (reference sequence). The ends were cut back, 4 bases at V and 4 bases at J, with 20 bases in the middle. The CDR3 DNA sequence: TGTGCCAGCAGCCGACGCACGCCAGGGGTAGGAGAGACCCAGTACTTC. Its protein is CASSRRTPGVGETQYF.

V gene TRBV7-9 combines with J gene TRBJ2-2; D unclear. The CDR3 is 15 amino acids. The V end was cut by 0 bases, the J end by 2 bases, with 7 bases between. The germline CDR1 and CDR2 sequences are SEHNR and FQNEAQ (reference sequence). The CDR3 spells CASSLARINTGELFF. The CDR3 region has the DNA TGTGCCAGCAGCTTAGCGAGGATCAACACCGGGGAGCTGTTTTTT.

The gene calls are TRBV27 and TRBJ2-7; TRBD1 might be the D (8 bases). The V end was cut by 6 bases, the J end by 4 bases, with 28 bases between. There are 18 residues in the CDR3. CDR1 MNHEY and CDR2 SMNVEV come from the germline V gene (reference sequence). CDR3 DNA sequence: TGTGCCAGCAGATTAAGGAATTACCCGACAGGGGAGGGGTACGAGCAGTACTTC. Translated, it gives CASRLRNYPTGEGYEQYF.

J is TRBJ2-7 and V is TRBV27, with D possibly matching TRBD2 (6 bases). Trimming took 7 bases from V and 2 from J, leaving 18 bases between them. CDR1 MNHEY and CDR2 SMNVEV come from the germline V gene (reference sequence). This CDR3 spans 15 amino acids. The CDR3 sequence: CASTPQPGLPYEQYF. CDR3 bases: TGTGCCAGCACCCCTCAGCCGGGACTCCCCTACGAGCAGTACTTC.

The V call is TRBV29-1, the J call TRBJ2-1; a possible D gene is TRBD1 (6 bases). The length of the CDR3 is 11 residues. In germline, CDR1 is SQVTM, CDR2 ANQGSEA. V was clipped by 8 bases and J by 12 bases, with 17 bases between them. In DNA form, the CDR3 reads TGCAGCAGCCCTTCTAAGACAGGGCAGTTCTTC. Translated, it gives CSSPSKTGQFF.

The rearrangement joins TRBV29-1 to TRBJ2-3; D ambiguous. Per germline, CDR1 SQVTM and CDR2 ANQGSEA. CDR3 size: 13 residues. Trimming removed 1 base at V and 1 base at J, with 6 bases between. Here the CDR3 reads CSVEVSGTDTQYF. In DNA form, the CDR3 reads TGCAGCGTTGAAGTATCGGGCACAGATACGCAGTATTTT.

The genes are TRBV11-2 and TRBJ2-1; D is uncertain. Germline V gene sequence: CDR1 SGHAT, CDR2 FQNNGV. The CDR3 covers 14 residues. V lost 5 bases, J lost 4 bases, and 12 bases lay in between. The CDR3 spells CASSVGRQYNEQFF. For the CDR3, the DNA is TGTGCCAGCAGCGTAGGTCGGCAGTACAATGAGCAGTTCTTC.

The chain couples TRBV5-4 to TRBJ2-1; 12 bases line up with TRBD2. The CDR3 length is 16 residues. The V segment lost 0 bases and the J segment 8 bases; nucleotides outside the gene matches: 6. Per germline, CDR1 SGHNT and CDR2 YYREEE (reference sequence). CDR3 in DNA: TGTGCCAGCAGCTTGGCGACTAGCGGGAGTGCGGATGAGCAGTTCTTC. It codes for CASSLATSGSADEQFF.

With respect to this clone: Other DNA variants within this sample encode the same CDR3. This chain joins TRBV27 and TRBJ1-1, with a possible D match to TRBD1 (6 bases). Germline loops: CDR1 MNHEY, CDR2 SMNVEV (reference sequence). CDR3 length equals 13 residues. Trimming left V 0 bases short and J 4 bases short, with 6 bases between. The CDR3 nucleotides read TGTGCCAGCAGTTTATCAGGGGGCACTGAAGCTTTCTTT. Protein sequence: CASSLSGGTEAFF.

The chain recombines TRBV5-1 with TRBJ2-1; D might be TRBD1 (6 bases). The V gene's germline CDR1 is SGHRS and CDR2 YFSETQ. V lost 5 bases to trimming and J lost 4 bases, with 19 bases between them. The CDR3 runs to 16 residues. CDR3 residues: CASRSVQGRSYNEQFF. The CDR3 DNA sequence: TGCGCCAGCAGATCCGTACAGGGCCGTAGTTACAATGAGCAGTTCTTC.

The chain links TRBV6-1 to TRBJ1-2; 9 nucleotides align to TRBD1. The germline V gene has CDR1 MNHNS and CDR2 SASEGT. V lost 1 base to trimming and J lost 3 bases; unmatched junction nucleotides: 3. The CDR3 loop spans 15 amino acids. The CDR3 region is CASSEEGTGYYGYTF. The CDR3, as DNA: TGTGCCAGCAGTGAAGAGGGGACAGGGTACTATGGCTACACCTTC.

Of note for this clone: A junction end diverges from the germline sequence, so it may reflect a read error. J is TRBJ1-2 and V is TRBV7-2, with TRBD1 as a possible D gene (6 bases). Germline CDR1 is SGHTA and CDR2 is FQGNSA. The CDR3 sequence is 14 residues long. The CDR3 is CASSLSRTAQPNSF. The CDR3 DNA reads TGTGCCAGCAGCTTGTCCCGGACAGCACAACCCAACTCCTTC.

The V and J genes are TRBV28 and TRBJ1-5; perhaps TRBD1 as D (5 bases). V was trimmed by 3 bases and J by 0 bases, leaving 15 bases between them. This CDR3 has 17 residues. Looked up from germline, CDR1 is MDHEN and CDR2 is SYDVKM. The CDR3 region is CASSFSRWGYSNQPQHF. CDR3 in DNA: TGTGCCAGCAGTTTTTCCAGGTGGGGGTATAGCAATCAGCCCCAGCATTTT.

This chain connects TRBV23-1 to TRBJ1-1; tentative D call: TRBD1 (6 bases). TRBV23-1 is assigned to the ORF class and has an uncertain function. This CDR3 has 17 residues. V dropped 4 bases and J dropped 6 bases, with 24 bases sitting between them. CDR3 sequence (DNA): TGCGCCAGCAGTCTATCCGGGGGCGAGGTGCGGAGCCCTGAAGCTTTCTTT. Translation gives CASSLSGGEVRSPEAFF.

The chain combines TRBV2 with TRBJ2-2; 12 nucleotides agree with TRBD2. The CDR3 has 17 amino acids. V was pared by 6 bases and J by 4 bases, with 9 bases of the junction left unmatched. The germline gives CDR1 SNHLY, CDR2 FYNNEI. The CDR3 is CASRPGGLAGSTGELFF. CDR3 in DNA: TGTGCCAGCAGACCCGGAGGACTAGCGGGAAGCACCGGGGAGCTGTTTTTT.

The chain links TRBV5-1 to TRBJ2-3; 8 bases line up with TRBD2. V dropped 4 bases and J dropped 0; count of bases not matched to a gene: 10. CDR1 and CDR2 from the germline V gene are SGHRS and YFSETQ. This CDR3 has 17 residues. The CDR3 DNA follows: TGCGCCAGCAGCCGCGAACTAATAGCGGGAAGCACAGATACGCAGTATTTT. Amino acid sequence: CASSRELIAGSTDTQYF. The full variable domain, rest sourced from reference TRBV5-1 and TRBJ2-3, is KAGVTQTPRYLIKTRGQQVTLSCSPISGHRSVSWYQQTPGQGLQFLFEYFSETQRNKGNFPGRFSGRQFSNSRSEMNVSTLELGDSALYLCASSRELIAGSTDTQYFGPGTRLTVL.

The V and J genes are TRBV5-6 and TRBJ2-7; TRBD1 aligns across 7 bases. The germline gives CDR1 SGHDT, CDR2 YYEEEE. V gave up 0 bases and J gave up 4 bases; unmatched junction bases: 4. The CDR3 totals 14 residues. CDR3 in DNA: TGTGCCAGCAGCTTGGGACAGGGAGATTACGAGCAGTACTTC. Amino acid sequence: CASSLGQGDYEQYF.

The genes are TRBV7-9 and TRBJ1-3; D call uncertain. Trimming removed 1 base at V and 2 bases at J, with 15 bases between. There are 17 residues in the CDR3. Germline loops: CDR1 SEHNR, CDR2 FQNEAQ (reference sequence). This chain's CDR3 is CASSLDMRDLTGNTIYF. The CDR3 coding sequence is TGTGCCAGCAGCTTAGATATGAGGGATTTGACTGGAAACACCATATATTTT.